This T cell receptor (beta chain) is from a study of blood T cell repertoires in COVID-19. Study-wide context: T cells, B-cell-depleted T cells, or PBMCs provided the cDNA or gDNA that served as material.

Assay: immunoSEQ multiplex PCR; the TCRdb copy retains only in-frame clones and omits some. The sample lists tens of thousands of clones, roughly nine tenths occurring once. CDR3 size: 14 residues. V was cut by 7 bases and J by 5 bases, with 15 bases left in between. Germline-derived CDR1 and CDR2 are KGHDR and SFDVKD. This chain uses TRBV24-1 with TRBJ2-3; D is possibly TRBD2 (6 bases). This TCR derives from a man aged 55 to 70 with acute or convalescent COVID-19. Specimen: peripheral blood. The CDR3 nucleotides read TGTGCCACCAGCCCGTACCCAGCGGGAGATACGCAGTATTTT. It is translated as CATSPYPAGDTQYF.